A single sample gave rise to the 12 T cell receptor beta chains below, sequenced in a study of tumor-infiltrating lymphocytes in primary liver carcinoma. TCR beta cDNA was reverse-transcribed from around 0.55 ug of total RNA. The reaction used a constant-region primer and ProtoScript II reverse transcriptase. Library construction for TCR beta comprised three nested multiplex PCR rounds performed with slightly modified ARM-PCR. Rounds one and two of PCR, each of around 9 cycles, were primed with TRBV1-TRBV30 forward primers and a C-beta reverse primer. TCRdb recomputed calls from the multiplex PCR reads with MiXCR, one row per CDR3 protein. The sample gives 310,000 or so distinct CDR3 sequences, nearly 60% of which show up once; about a sixth is in the top ten. RNA isolated from unsorted whole blood supplied the blood RNA, with germline DNA also extracted. What was sequenced was peripheral blood. These receptors were taken from a woman younger than 45 with primary liver carcinoma and hepatitis B virus infection.

To note about this clonotype: At one end the junction does not follow the germline gene, possibly because of a read error. This chain uses TRBV29-1 with TRBJ1-2; perhaps TRBD1 as D (6 bases). This CDR3 is 12 amino acids long. CDR1 is SQVTM, CDR2 ANQGSEA, per germline. This CDR3 is CSALQGNYDYTF. The CDR3 DNA reads as TGCAGCGCCCTACAGGGTAACTATGACTACACCTTC.

This clonotype has a handful of counts. The rearrangement links TRBV5-1 to TRBJ2-2; D assignment may be TRBD1 or TRBD2 (6 bases each). This CDR3 is 16 amino acids long. Germline CDR1 SGHRS, CDR2 YFSETQ. Trimming removed 0 bases at V and 5 bases at J, with 14 bases between. The CDR3 reads CASSLELRGDTGELFF. In DNA form, the CDR3 reads TGCGCCAGCAGCTTGGAACTTAGGGGGGATACCGGGGAGCTGTTTTTT.

This clonotype was detected ten times or more. This sequence joins TRBV11-2 and TRBJ2-7, with no clear D. The CDR3 length is 12 residues. The V gene's germline CDR1 is SGHAT and CDR2 FQNNGV. The V gene lost 3 bases and the J gene lost 3 bases, with 6 bases spanning the gap. The CDR3 DNA reads TGTGCCAGCAGCTTTAATTTCTACGAGCAGTACTTC. Encoded protein: CASSFNFYEQYF. The complete variable domain, with remaining parts taken from reference TRBV11-2 and TRBJ2-7, reads EAGVAQSPRYKIIEKRQSVAFWCNPISGHATLYWYQQILGQGPKLLIQFQNNGVVDDSQLPKDRFSAERLKGVDSTLKIQPAKLEDSAVYLCASSFNFYEQYFGPGTRLTVT.

This clonotype was picked up a small number of times. V usage is TRBV6-1 and J usage is TRBJ2-1; perhaps TRBD1 as D (6 bases). V lost 6 bases to trimming and J lost 0 bases, with 12 bases between them. The germline gives CDR1 MNHNS, CDR2 SASEGT. This CDR3 has 15 amino acids. CDR3 in amino acids: CASRQQGSSYNEQFF. The CDR3 DNA reads as TGTGCCAGCAGGCAACAGGGCAGCTCCTACAATGAGCAGTTCTTC.

About this clonotype itself: A much larger clone sits a single nucleotide away, making a read error possible. This sequence joins TRBV7-8 and TRBJ1-2, with a tentative D call TRBD1 (6 bases). The germline V and J ends were trimmed by 10 bases and 6 bases, with 15 bases remaining between them. The length of the CDR3 is 12 residues. The germline gives CDR1 SGHVS, CDR2 FQNEAQ. The CDR3 spells CATRGHFNGYTF. CDR3 nucleotide sequence: TGTGCCACCCGGGGACACTTTAATGGCTACACCTTC. The whole variable domain, filled in from reference TRBV7-8 and TRBJ1-2, reads GAGVSQSPRYKVAKRGQDVALRCDPISGHVSLFWYQQALGQGPEFLTYFQNEAQLDKSGLPSDRFFAERPEGSVSTLKIQRTQQEDSAVYLCATRGHFNGYTFGSGTRLTVV.

V is TRBV11-3 and J is TRBJ1-1, with D unresolved. This CDR3 contains 15 residues. The V and J ends lost 5 bases and 5 bases respectively, with 18 bases between them. Germline CDR1 SGHNT, CDR2 YENEEA. The CDR3 DNA follows: TGTGCCAGCAGCCCAGGATCCGGTTGGGGTACTGAAGCTTTCTTT. This encodes CASSPGSGWGTEAFF.

Concerning this clonotype itself: This could be a read error, since a much larger clone is one nucleotide away. This chain uses TRBV29-1 with TRBJ2-1; D is tentatively TRBD1 or TRBD2 (5 bases each). Germline lookup yields CDR1 SQVTM and CDR2 ANQGSEA. This CDR3 contains 13 residues. The ends were cut back, 3 bases at V and 14 bases at J, with 20 bases in the middle. The CDR3 coding sequence is TGCAGCGTTGAGGCTCAGGGTGGGGCCGGGAAGTTCTTC. This codes for CSVEAQGGAGKFF.

The rearrangement joins TRBV14 to TRBJ2-1; no clear D gene. The germline V gene encodes CDR1 SGHDN and CDR2 FVKESK. Trimming cost V 3 bases and J 7 bases, with 16 bases left between them. The CDR3 consists of 15 residues. CDR3 coding DNA: TGTGCCAGCAGCCAGTCGATGGCCTCCCTTAATGAGCAGTTCTTC. Its translation: CASSQSMASLNEQFF.

The V call is TRBV12-3 or TRBV12-4, the J call TRBJ1-4; 7 bases align to TRBD1. V was clipped by 5 bases and J by 8 bases; unmatched bases: 5. This CDR3 comprises 13 residues. The CDR3 nucleotides are TGTGCCAGCAGTCGACAGGGTAGAGAAAAACTGTTTTTT. Protein product: CASSRQGREKLFF.

About this clonotype: This may be a read error, as it is one base from a much larger clone. V usage is TRBV5-4 and J usage is TRBJ2-7, with a possible D match to TRBD2 (5 bases). The CDR3 spans 13 residues. Germline-derived CDR1 and CDR2 are SGHNT and YYREEE (reference sequence). The chain's CDR3 is CASSLPTTYERYF. In nucleotides, the CDR3 is TGTGCCAGCAGCTTGCCGACTACCTACGAGCGGTACTTC.

Regarding this clonotype: A much larger clone differs by one base, so this may be a read error. The rearrangement joins TRBV6-2 or TRBV6-3 to TRBJ2-7; weak D call: TRBD2 (5 bases). The CDR3 covers 14 residues. The germline gives CDR1 MNHEY, CDR2 SVGEGT. The CDR3 DNA reads as TGTGCCAGCAACCCGACCGGGAAATACTACGAGCAGCACTTC. As protein: CASNPTGKYYEQHF.

This rearrangement joins TRBV7-8 to TRBJ2-7, with 7 bases matching TRBD1. With V trimmed by 6 bases and J by 3 bases, 11 bases remained unmatched. CDR3 length equals 15 residues. The germline V gene has CDR1 SGHVS and CDR2 FQNEAQ. In nucleotides, the CDR3 is TGTGCCAGCAGTTTCGACAGGGCCAGACTCTACGAGCAGTACTTC. Residues: CASSFDRARLYEQYF.